This T cell receptor beta chain originates from a study of blood T cell repertoires in COVID-19 (dated by TCRdb to 2018 to 2020). A note on the overall study: Samples covering the acute and convalescent phases of COVID-19 were provided by collaborators in the United States, Italy and Spain. The samples were drawn from two sources: the first 160 participants of the ongoing ImmuneRACE study, and about 1,300 subjects contributed by 6 global collaborators. The repertoires were made available in a free public database intended to serve as a resource for research on the immune response to SARS-CoV-2. A de-identified subject ID, COVID-19 status, age in years and sex were almost always included in the sample metadata. Where available, HLA class I and class II types were taken from metadata supplied by the sample provider and were not determined by assay-based typing. The dataset comprised deeply sampled blood TCRbeta repertoires from subjects exposed to, actively infected with, or recovered from COVID-19. The material from the prospective study consisted of cDNA or gDNA derived from T cells, B-cell-depleted T cells, or PBMCs.

Enrolling through a virtual design, the prospective study's participants ranged in age from roughly 18 to 89 years and lived across some 23 United States geographic areas. Cohort assignment in the prospective study relied on participant-reported clinical history from a screening survey and a study questionnaire. In the prospective study, mobile phlebotomists collected whole blood, serum and a nasopharyngeal or oropharyngeal swab from each participant. Prospective study participants could optionally give additional blood draws and questionnaires over a 2-month period. Before DNA extraction, prospective study blood samples were shipped either frozen or at room temperature. General study outcomes and caveats: Clinical and demographic metadata were provided uncurated, with the amount varying by source and participant.

The germline V gene provides CDR1 SGHTA and CDR2 FQGNSA. V and J are truncated by 5 bases and 7 bases respectively, leaving an intervening sequence of 15 bases. The cysteine opens and the phenylalanine closes a CDR3 of 14 amino acids. Just CDR3 DNA is preserved here, 42 bases in frame from base 1. About this clone: Its antigen has not been determined. No base quality values were provided; no much bigger clone lies one nucleotide off.

The immunoSEQ Assay, a bias-controlled multiplex PCR, was used to amplify TCRbeta CDR3 regions from genomic DNA. The original pipeline was this. The number of nucleated cells in each sample was estimated from the amplification of reference gene primers within the assay. To quantify the absolute abundance of each unique TCRbeta CDR3 rearrangement, sequence reads were collapsed and filtered. For each sample, productive Simpson clonality was calculated as the square root of Simpson's diversity index over productive rearrangements. Here the immuneACCESS table is served through TCRdb, limited to in-frame sequences with V and J called. Missing clones are a known gap in these copies; in checked studies unresolved V genes cover under half, and the rest lacks a known reason. D and trimming come from the DNA, and the V and J calls and clone size come from that table. A total of under 350,000 clones appear in this sample, approximately 83% of them only once. The ten most abundant clones make up about 4.2% of the sample.

The sequence links TRBV7-2 to TRBJ2-4; D gene: possibly TRBD2, on 5 matching bases. The source of this sequence is a woman aged 40-49 years with acute COVID-19. The sequencing input was PBMCs or T cells enriched from blood (not recorded which). The DNA sequence is TGTGCCAGCAGCCTTCGGACTTCGGATAACATTCAGTACTTC. It translates to CASSLRTSDNIQYF.